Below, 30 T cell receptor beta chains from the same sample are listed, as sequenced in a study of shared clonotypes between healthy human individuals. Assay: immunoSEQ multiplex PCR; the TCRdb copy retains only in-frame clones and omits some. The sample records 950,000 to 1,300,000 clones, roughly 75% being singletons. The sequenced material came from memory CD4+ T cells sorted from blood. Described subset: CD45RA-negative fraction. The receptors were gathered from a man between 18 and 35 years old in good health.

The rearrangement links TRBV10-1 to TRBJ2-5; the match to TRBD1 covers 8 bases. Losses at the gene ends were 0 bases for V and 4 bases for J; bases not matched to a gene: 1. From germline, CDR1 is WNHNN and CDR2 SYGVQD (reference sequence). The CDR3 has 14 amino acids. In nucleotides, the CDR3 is TGCGCCAGCAGTGAGTCGCAGGGGGCAGAGACCCAGTACTTC. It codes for CASSESQGAETQYF.

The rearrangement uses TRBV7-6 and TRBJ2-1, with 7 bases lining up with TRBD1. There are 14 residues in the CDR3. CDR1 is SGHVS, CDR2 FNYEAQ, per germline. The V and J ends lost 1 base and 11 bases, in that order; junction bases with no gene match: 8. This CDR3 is CASSLERQGSKQFF. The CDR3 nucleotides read TGTGCCAGCAGCTTAGAGAGACAGGGTTCCAAGCAGTTCTTC.

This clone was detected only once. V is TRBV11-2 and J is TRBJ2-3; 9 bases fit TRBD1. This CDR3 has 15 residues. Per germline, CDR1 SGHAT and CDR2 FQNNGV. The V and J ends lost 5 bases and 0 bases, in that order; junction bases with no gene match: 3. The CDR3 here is CASSRQGGSTDTQYF. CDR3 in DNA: TGTGCCAGCAGCCGACAGGGGGGGAGCACAGATACGCAGTATTTT.

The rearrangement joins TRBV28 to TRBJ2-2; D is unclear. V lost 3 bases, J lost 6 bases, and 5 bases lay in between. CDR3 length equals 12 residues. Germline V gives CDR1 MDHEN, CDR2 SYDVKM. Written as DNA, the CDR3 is TGTGCCAGCAGTTTCCAGTCCGGGGAGCTGTTTTTT. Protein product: CASSFQSGELFF.

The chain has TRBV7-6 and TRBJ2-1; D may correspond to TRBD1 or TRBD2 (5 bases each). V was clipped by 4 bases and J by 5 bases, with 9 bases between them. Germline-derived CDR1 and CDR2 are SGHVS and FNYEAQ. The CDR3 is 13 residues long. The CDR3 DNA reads TGTGCCAGCAGCTCCGGGGCGAACAATGAGCAGTTCTTC. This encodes CASSSGANNEQFF.

This chain's CDR3 is CASAPSGAYSQDEQFF. CDR3 bases: TGTGCCTCAGCCCCCTCGGGGGCTTATTCTCAGGATGAGCAGTTCTTC. The chain links TRBV10-3 to TRBJ2-1; D may be TRBD1 or TRBD2 (6 bases each). The ends were cut back, 11 bases at V and 8 bases at J, with 28 bases in the middle. Germline loops: CDR1 ENHRY, CDR2 SYGVKD. The CDR3 spans 16 residues.

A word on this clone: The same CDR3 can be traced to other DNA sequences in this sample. The CDR3 spells CSVDRGTEAFF. The CDR3 region has the DNA TGCAGCGTTGACCGGGGTACTGAAGCTTTCTTT. The chain is built from TRBV29-1 and TRBJ1-1; D unresolved. CDR1 is SQVTM and CDR2 is ANQGSEA in the germline V gene. This CDR3 is built from 11 residues. With 3 bases removed from V and 5 bases from J, the gap between germline ends came to 7 bases.

CDR3 sequence (DNA): TGTGCCAGCAGTCTTCGAGGGGGCGAGCAGTACTTC. Amino acids: CASSLRGGEQYF. The chain has TRBV27 and TRBJ2-7; possibly TRBD1 for D (6 bases). Trimming left V 5 bases short and J 6 bases short, with 11 bases between. Germline V gene sequence: CDR1 MNHEY, CDR2 SMNVEV (reference sequence). The CDR3 covers 12 residues.

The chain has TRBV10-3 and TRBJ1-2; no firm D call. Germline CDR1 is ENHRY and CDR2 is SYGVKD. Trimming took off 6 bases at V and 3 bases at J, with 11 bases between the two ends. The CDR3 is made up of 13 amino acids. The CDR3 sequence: CAISQQADYGYTF. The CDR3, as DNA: TGTGCCATCAGCCAGCAGGCCGACTATGGCTACACCTTC.

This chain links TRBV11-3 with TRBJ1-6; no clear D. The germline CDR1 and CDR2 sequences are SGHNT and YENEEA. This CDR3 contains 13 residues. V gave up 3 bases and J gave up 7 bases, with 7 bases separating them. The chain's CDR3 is CASSFVRNSPLHF. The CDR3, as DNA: TGTGCCAGCAGCTTTGTCCGGAATTCACCCCTCCACTTT.

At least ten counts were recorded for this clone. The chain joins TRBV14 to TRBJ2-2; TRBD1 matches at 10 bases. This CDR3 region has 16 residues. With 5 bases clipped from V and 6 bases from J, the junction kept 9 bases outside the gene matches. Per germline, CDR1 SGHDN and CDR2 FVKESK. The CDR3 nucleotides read TGTGCCAGCAGCTACCTCCGGGACAGGGGTTCCGGGGAGCTGTTTTTT. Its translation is CASSYLRDRGSGELFF.

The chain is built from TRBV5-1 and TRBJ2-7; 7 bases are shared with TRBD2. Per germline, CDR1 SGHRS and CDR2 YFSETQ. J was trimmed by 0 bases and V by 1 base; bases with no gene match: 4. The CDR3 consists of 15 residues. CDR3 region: CASSLSSGSSYEQYF. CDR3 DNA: TGCGCCAGCAGCTTGTCTAGCGGAAGCTCCTACGAGCAGTACTTC.

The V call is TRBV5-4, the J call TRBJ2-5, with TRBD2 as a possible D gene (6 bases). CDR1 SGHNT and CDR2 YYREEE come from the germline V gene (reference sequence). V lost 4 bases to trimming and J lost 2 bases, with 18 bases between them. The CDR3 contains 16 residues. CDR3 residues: CASSQPGRSRQETQYF. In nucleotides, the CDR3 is TGTGCCAGCAGCCAACCGGGGAGGTCGCGGCAAGAGACCCAGTACTTC.

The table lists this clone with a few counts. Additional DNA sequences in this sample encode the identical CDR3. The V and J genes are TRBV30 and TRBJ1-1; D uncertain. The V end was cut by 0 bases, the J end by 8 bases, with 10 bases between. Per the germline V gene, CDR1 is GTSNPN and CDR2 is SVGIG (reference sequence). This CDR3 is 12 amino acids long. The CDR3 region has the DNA TGTGCCTGGAGTGTACGAAGGGAAGAAGCTTTCTTT. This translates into CAWSVRREEAFF. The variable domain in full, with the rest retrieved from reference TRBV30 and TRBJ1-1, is SQTIHQWPATLVQPVGSPLSLECTVEGTSNPNLYWYRQAAGRGLQLLFYSVGIGQISSEVPQNLSASRPQDRQFILSSKKLLLSDSGFYLCAWSVRREEAFFGQGTRLTVV.

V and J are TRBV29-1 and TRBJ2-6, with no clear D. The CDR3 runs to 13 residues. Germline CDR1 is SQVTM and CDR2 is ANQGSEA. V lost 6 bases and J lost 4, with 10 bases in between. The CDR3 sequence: CSVEPRGANVLTF. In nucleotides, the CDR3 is TGCAGCGTAGAGCCCCGGGGGGCCAACGTCCTGACTTTC.

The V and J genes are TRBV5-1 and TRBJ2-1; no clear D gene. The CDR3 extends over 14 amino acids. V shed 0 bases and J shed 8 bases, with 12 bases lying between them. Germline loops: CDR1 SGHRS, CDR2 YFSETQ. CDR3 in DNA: TGCGCCAGCAGCTTGGCGTTAGAGCCATATGAGCAGTTCTTC. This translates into CASSLALEPYEQFF.

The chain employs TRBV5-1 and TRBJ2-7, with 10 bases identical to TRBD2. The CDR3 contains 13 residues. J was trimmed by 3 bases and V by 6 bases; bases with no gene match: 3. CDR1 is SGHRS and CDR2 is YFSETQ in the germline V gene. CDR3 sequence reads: CASNPSGSYEQYF. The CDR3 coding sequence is TGCGCCAGCAACCCTAGCGGGAGCTACGAGCAGTACTTC. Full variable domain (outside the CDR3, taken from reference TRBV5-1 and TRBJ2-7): KAGVTQTPRYLIKTRGQQVTLSCSPISGHRSVSWYQQTPGQGLQFLFEYFSETQRNKGNFPGRFSGRQFSNSRSEMNVSTLELGDSALYLCASNPSGSYEQYFGPGTRLTVT.

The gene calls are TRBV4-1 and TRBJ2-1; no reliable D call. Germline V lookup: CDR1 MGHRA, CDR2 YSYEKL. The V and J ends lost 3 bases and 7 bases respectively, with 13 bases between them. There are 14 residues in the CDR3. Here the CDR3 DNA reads TGCGCCAGCAGCCAGCCTGGGGTTTCGAATGAGCAGTTCTTC. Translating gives CASSQPGVSNEQFF.

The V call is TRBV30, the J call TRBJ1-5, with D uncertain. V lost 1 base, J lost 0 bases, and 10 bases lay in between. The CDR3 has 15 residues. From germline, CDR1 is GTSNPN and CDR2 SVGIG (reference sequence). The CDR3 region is CAWSALTLSNQPQHF. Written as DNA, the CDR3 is TGTGCCTGGAGTGCCCTGACACTTAGCAATCAGCCCCAGCATTTT.

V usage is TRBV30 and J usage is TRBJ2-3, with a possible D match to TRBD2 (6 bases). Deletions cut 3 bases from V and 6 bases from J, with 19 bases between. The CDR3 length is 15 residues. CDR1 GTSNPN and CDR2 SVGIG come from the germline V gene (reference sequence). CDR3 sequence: CAWSVAGGHTDTQYF. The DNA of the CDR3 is TGTGCCTGGAGCGTGGCCGGAGGGCACACCGATACGCAGTATTTT.

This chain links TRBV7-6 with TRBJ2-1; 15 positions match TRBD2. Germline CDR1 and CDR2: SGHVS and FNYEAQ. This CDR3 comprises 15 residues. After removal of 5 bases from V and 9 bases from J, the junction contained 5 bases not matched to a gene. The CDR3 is CASSPGLAGGTEQFF. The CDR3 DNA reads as TGTGCCAGCAGCCCTGGACTAGCGGGAGGGACTGAGCAGTTCTTC.

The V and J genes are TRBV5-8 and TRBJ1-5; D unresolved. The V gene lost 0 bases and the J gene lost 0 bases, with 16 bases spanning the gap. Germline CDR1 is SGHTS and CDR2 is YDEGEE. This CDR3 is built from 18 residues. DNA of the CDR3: TGTGCCAGCAGCTTGGTAGTGGGGTCTGCAAATAGCAATCAGCCCCAGCATTTT. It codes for CASSLVVGSANSNQPQHF.

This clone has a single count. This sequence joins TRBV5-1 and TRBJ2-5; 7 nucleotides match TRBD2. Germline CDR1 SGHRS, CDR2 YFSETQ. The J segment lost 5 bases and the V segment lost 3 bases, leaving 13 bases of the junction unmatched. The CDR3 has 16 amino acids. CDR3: CASSSPGGVPGETQYF. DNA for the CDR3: TGCGCCAGCAGCTCCCCTGGGGGGGTTCCCGGGGAGACCCAGTACTTC.

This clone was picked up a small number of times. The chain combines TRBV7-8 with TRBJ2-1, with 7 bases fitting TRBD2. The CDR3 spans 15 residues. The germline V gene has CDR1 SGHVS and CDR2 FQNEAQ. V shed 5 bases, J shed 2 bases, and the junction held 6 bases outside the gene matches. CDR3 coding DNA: TGTGCCAGCAGCGCCGGGACTACCACCTACAATGAGCAGTTCTTC. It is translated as CASSAGTTTYNEQFF. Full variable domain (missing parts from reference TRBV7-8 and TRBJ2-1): GAGVSQSPRYKVAKRGQDVALRCDPISGHVSLFWYQQALGQGPEFLTYFQNEAQLDKSGLPSDRFFAERPEGSVSTLKIQRTQQEDSAVYLCASSAGTTTYNEQFFGPGTRLTVL.

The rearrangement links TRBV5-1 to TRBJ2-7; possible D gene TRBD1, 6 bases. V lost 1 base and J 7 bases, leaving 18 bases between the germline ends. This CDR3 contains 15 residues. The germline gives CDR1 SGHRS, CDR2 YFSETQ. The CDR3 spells CASSLLGARGDEQYF. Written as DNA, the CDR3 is TGCGCCAGCAGCTTGCTGGGGGCGCGAGGGGATGAGCAGTACTTC.

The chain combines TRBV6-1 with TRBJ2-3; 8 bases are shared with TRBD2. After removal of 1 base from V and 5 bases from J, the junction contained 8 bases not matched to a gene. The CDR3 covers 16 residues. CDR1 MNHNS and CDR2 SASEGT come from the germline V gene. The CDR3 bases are TGTGCCAGCAGTGAAGAATTAGCGGGGTGGAAAGATACGCAGTATTTT. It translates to CASSEELAGWKDTQYF.

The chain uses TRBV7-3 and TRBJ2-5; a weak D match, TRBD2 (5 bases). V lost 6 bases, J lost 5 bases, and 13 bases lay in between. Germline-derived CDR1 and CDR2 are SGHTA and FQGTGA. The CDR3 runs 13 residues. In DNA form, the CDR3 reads TGTGCCAGCAGTCCGGGCTTAGCGGAGACCCAGTACTTC. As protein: CASSPGLAETQYF.

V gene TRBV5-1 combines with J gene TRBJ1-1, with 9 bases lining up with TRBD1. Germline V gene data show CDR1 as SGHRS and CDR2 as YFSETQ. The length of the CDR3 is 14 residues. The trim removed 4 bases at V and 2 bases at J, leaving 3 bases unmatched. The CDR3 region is CASSTGQGNTEAFF. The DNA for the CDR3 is TGCGCCAGCAGCACGGGACAGGGCAACACTGAAGCTTTCTTT.

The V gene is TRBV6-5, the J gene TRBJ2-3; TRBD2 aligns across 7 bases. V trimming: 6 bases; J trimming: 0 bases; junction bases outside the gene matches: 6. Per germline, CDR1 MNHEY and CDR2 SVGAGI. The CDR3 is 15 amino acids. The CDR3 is CASSLGLSSTDTQYF. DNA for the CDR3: TGTGCCAGCAGCCTGGGACTATCTAGCACAGATACGCAGTATTTT.

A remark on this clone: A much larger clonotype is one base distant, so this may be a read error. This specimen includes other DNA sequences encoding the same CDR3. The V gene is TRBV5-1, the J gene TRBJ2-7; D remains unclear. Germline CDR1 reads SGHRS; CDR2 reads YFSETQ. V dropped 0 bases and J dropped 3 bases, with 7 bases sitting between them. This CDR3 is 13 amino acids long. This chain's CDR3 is CASSLEGNYEQYF. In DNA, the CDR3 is TGCGCCAGCAGCTTGGAGGGAAACTACGAGCAGTACTTC.